This TCR beta chain derives from a study of Graves' ophthalmopathy and Graves' hyperthyroidism. Notes on the study in general: A majority of expanded thyroid clonotypes exceeding 0.001 frequency were likewise present in blood.

In this sample, this clonotype turned up many times. Its antigen is as yet unknown. Germline CDR1 SEHNR, CDR2 FQNEAQ (reference sequence). V lost 1 base and J 1 base, leaving 10 bases between the germline ends. The CDR3 runs 15 residues. Ophthalmopathy in the donors was of moderate-to-severe activity, with CAS ≥3, NOSPECS ≥4 and duration under 3 months. Ineligible for inclusion were patients with other autoimmune diseases, uncontrolled infections, pregnancy or lactation. The starting material, roughly 9.7 ml of fresh peripheral blood, provided the PBMCs. RNA transcripts served as template for amplifying TCR beta CDR3 sequences. The first-round RT-PCR employed HTBI primers together with the Qiagen OneStep RT-PCR kit. A multiplex PCR was then performed as the second round. TCRdb re-derived calls from the multiplex PCR reads in MiXCR, one entry per CDR3 protein. In the table there are fewer than 600,000 distinct CDR3 sequences, under 15% of which are singletons.

The chain is built from TRBV7-9 and TRBJ1-1, with D unclear. Material: blood. The receptor was isolated from a woman aged 30 to 39 with Graves' ophthalmopathy. CDR3 nucleotides: TGTGCCAGCAGCTTAGTGGGGAAGGAGAACACTGAAGCTTTCTTT. Encoded protein: CASSLVGKENTEAFF.